These T cell receptor beta chains were read from a single sample in a study of cytomegalovirus exposure and HLA in healthy donors. The method was immunoSEQ multiplex PCR; TCRdb's version includes in-frame clones alone and lacks a portion of them. Of about 130,000 clones in the sample, around 73% are singletons; the top ten hold 0.95% to 1.5%. The sequenced material came from PBMCs. Receptors were obtained from a man aged 50 to 59 in good health and CMV-seronegative. Both conserved end residues are part of each CDR3. The order of the fields is CDR3 protein, CDR3 DNA, J gene, V gene, D gene, clone size. A D gene is named only where the DNA matches it firmly. Clone size is not always given. Where it is, it says once, few, many or a class for expanded clones.

CDR3aa: CSAGEGGEQYF
CDR3nt: TGCAGCGCTGGGGAGGGGGGAGAGCAGTACTTC
j_gene: TRBJ2-7
v_gene: TRBV29-1
d_gene: -
abundance: -

CDR3aa: CASSQVQGARNTEAFF
CDR3nt: TGTGCCAGCTCACAGGTACAGGGGGCGCGGAACACTGAAGCTTTCTTT
j_gene: TRBJ1-1
v_gene: TRBV18
d_gene: TRBD1
abundance: -

CDR3aa: CASFGGSNTEAFF
CDR3nt: TGTGCCAGCTTCGGGGGATCTAACACTGAAGCTTTCTTT
j_gene: TRBJ1-1
v_gene: TRBV18
d_gene: -
abundance: -

CDR3aa: CASSQGDYGYTF
CDR3nt: TGTGCCAGCAGCCAGGGGGACTATGGCTACACCTTC
j_gene: TRBJ1-2
v_gene: TRBV7-9
d_gene: TRBD1
abundance: -

CDR3aa: CASSEGRGGNTIYF
CDR3nt: TGTGCCAGCAGTGAGGGCCGTGGAGGAAACACCATATATTTT
j_gene: TRBJ1-3
v_gene: TRBV2
d_gene: -
abundance: -

CDR3aa: CASSYDRGNQPQHF
CDR3nt: TGCGCCAGCAGTTACGACAGGGGGAATCAGCCCCAGCATTTT
j_gene: TRBJ1-5
v_gene: TRBV4-1
d_gene: TRBD1
abundance: -

CDR3aa: CASSLWGRTSTDTQYF
CDR3nt: TGTGCCAGTTCCCTTTGGGGCAGAACTAGCACAGATACGCAGTATTTT
j_gene: TRBJ2-3
v_gene: TRBV27
d_gene: -
abundance: -

CDR3aa: CASSLRLRLESSYEQYF
CDR3nt: TGCGCCAGCAGCTTGAGGCTTAGACTAGAGAGCTCCTACGAGCAGTACTTC
j_gene: TRBJ2-7
v_gene: TRBV5-1
d_gene: -
abundance: few

CDR3aa: CASSQGGRGQGDEKLFF
CDR3nt: TGCGCCAGCAGCCAAGGTGGGAGGGGACAGGGTGATGAAAAACTGTTTTTT
j_gene: TRBJ1-4
v_gene: TRBV4-3
d_gene: TRBD1
abundance: -

CDR3aa: CASDPTGNTEAFF
CDR3nt: TGTGCCAGTGACCCTACAGGGAACACTGAAGCTTTCTTT
j_gene: TRBJ1-1
v_gene: TRBV19
d_gene: -
abundance: -

CDR3aa: CASSRGKNTEAFF
CDR3nt: TGTGCCAGTAGTAGAGGAAAGAACACTGAAGCTTTCTTT
j_gene: TRBJ1-1
v_gene: TRBV19
d_gene: -
abundance: -

CDR3aa: CATRAGGFRDEQFF
CDR3nt: TGTGCCACTAGGGCAGGGGGGTTTAGGGATGAGCAGTTCTTC
j_gene: TRBJ2-1
v_gene: TRBV27
d_gene: -
abundance: -

CDR3aa: CASSRGEGVGTDTQYF
CDR3nt: TGCGCCAGCAGTCGAGGTGAGGGAGTGGGCACAGATACGCAGTATTTT
j_gene: TRBJ2-3
v_gene: TRBV4-1
d_gene: -
abundance: -

CDR3aa: CASSQDVAALSGNTIYF
CDR3nt: TGCGCCAGCAGCCAAGATGTGGCAGCGCTGTCCGGAAACACCATATATTTT
j_gene: TRBJ1-3
v_gene: TRBV4-3
d_gene: -
abundance: few

CDR3aa: CASSLVLVLAGKGNEQFF
CDR3nt: TGTGCCAGCAGCTTAGTCCTCGTACTAGCGGGAAAGGGGAATGAGCAGTTCTTC
j_gene: TRBJ2-1
v_gene: TRBV7-2
d_gene: TRBD2
abundance: -

CDR3aa: CATSRDRGSTEAFF
CDR3nt: TGTGCCACCAGCAGAGACAGGGGGAGCACTGAAGCTTTCTTT
j_gene: TRBJ1-1
v_gene: TRBV15
d_gene: TRBD1
abundance: -

CDR3aa: CASSLALNTEAFF
CDR3nt: TGTGCCAGCAGCTTAGCTTTAAACACTGAAGCTTTCTTT
j_gene: TRBJ1-1
v_gene: TRBV7-6
d_gene: -
abundance: once

CDR3aa: CASSFSGRANEQFF
CDR3nt: TGTGCCAGCAGCTTTAGCGGGAGGGCCAATGAGCAGTTCTTC
j_gene: TRBJ2-1
v_gene: TRBV11-3
d_gene: TRBD2
abundance: -

CDR3aa: CASSERRGGSPLHF
CDR3nt: TGTGCCAGCAGTGAGAGGAGGGGAGGTTCACCCCTCCACTTT
j_gene: TRBJ1-6
v_gene: TRBV2
d_gene: -
abundance: few

CDR3aa: CASRPTSGRTETQYF
CDR3nt: TGTGCCAGCAGGCCGACTAGCGGGAGAACGGAGACCCAGTACTTC
j_gene: TRBJ2-5
v_gene: TRBV28
d_gene: TRBD2
abundance: -

CDR3aa: CASSFLAGGHEQYF
CDR3nt: TGTGCCAGCAGCTTCCTAGCGGGAGGCCACGAGCAGTACTTC
j_gene: TRBJ2-7
v_gene: TRBV7-9
d_gene: TRBD2
abundance: -

CDR3aa: CASSFTSGTYNEQFF
CDR3nt: TGCGCCAGCAGCTTTACATCGGGGACCTACAATGAGCAGTTCTTC
j_gene: TRBJ2-1
v_gene: TRBV5-1
d_gene: -
abundance: -

CDR3aa: CASSPTGGNEQFF
CDR3nt: TGTGCCAGTAGCCCGACAGGGGGTAATGAGCAGTTCTTC
j_gene: TRBJ2-1
v_gene: TRBV19
d_gene: TRBD1
abundance: -

CDR3aa: CASSSPASGTGELFF
CDR3nt: TGTGCCAGCAGTTCTCCCGCTAGCGGGACCGGGGAGCTGTTTTTT
j_gene: TRBJ2-2
v_gene: TRBV28
d_gene: TRBD2
abundance: -

CDR3aa: CASSPRGGPYEQYF
CDR3nt: TGTGCCAGCAGCCCCCGGGGTGGACCCTACGAGCAGTACTTC
j_gene: TRBJ2-7
v_gene: TRBV14
d_gene: -
abundance: -

CDR3aa: CASSPRQGAGDEQYF
CDR3nt: TGTGCCAGCTCACCACGACAGGGGGCGGGCGACGAGCAGTACTTC
j_gene: TRBJ2-7
v_gene: TRBV18
d_gene: TRBD1
abundance: -

CDR3aa: CASSQDWTPRSNQPQHF
CDR3nt: TGCGCCAGCAGCCAAGATTGGACACCCCGGAGCAATCAGCCCCAGCATTTT
j_gene: TRBJ1-5
v_gene: TRBV4-1
d_gene: -
abundance: -

CDR3aa: CASSSLFLRRDSGNTIYF
CDR3nt: TGTGCCAGCAGCAGCTTATTTTTACGACGGGACTCTGGAAACACCATATATTTT
j_gene: TRBJ1-3
v_gene: TRBV21-1
d_gene: -
abundance: -

CDR3aa: CASSTGGNQPQHF
CDR3nt: TGTGCCAGCAGTACAGGGGGCAATCAGCCCCAGCATTTT
j_gene: TRBJ1-5
v_gene: TRBV9
d_gene: TRBD1
abundance: -

CDR3aa: CASTLAGGGEETQYF
CDR3nt: TGTGCCAGCACCCTTGCTGGGGGAGGCGAAGAGACCCAGTACTTC
j_gene: TRBJ2-5
v_gene: TRBV5-4
d_gene: -
abundance: -

CDR3aa: CASSEIEVLNTEAFF
CDR3nt: TGTGCCAGCAGTGAAATTGAGGTACTGAACACTGAAGCTTTCTTT
j_gene: TRBJ1-1
v_gene: TRBV6-1
d_gene: -
abundance: -

CDR3aa: CASSWAGDRASNEQFF
CDR3nt: TGTGCCAGCAGTTGGGCGGGGGACAGGGCTTCCAATGAGCAGTTCTTC
j_gene: TRBJ2-1
v_gene: TRBV6-5
d_gene: TRBD1
abundance: -

CDR3aa: CASSSTRQGRETQYF
CDR3nt: TGTGCCAGCAGTAGCACCCGACAGGGTCGCGAGACCCAGTACTTC
j_gene: TRBJ2-5
v_gene: TRBV27
d_gene: TRBD1
abundance: -

CDR3aa: CASSLGLVETQYF
CDR3nt: TGTGCCAGCAGCTTAGGGCTAGTGGAGACCCAGTACTTC
j_gene: TRBJ2-5
v_gene: TRBV11-2
d_gene: -
abundance: once

CDR3aa: CAWSTGQGIMNTEAFF
CDR3nt: TGTGCCTGGAGTACTGGACAGGGTATTATGAACACTGAAGCTTTCTTT
j_gene: TRBJ1-1
v_gene: TRBV30
d_gene: TRBD1
abundance: -

CDR3aa: CASSLDRDRGELFF
CDR3nt: TGTGCCAGCAGCTTAGACAGGGATCGCGGGGAGCTGTTTTTT
j_gene: TRBJ2-2
v_gene: TRBV11-1
d_gene: -
abundance: -

CDR3aa: CASTVPSGIYNEQFF
CDR3nt: TGTGCCAGCACTGTTCCTAGCGGGATATACAATGAGCAGTTCTTC
j_gene: TRBJ2-1
v_gene: TRBV28
d_gene: TRBD2
abundance: -

CDR3aa: CATSLIRGEQYF
CDR3nt: TGTGCCACCAGCCTCATCAGGGGGGAGCAGTACTTC
j_gene: TRBJ2-7
v_gene: TRBV15
d_gene: TRBD1
abundance: -

CDR3aa: CASSETRDRALFF
CDR3nt: TGCGCCAGCAGTGAGACTCGGGACAGAGCGTTGTTCTTC
j_gene: TRBJ2-1
v_gene: TRBV10-1
d_gene: TRBD1
abundance: -

CDR3aa: CASSHGASNQPQHF
CDR3nt: TGCGCCAGCAGCCATGGGGCTAGCAATCAGCCCCAGCATTTT
j_gene: TRBJ1-5
v_gene: TRBV4-3
d_gene: -
abundance: -

CDR3aa: CASKRGIWNEQFF
CDR3nt: TGTGCCAGTAAGCGGGGGATCTGGAATGAGCAGTTCTTC
j_gene: TRBJ2-1
v_gene: TRBV6-5
d_gene: TRBD2
abundance: -

CDR3aa: CATSTIEVGGRAFF
CDR3nt: TGTGCCACCAGCACAATCGAAGTGGGGGGACGAGCTTTCTTT
j_gene: TRBJ1-1
v_gene: TRBV15
d_gene: -
abundance: -

CDR3aa: CASSVGLAANTGELFF
CDR3nt: TGTGCCAGCAGCGTAGGACTAGCGGCGAACACCGGGGAGCTGTTTTTT
j_gene: TRBJ2-2
v_gene: TRBV9
d_gene: TRBD2
abundance: -

CDR3aa: CASSQPGGSYNEQFF
CDR3nt: TGTGCCAGCAGCCAACCAGGGGGATCCTACAATGAGCAGTTCTTC
j_gene: TRBJ2-1
v_gene: TRBV5-4
d_gene: TRBD1
abundance: -

CDR3aa: CASSLDTRIDYGYTF
CDR3nt: TGCGCCAGCAGCTTGGACACCAGGATCGACTATGGCTACACCTTC
j_gene: TRBJ1-2
v_gene: TRBV5-1
d_gene: -
abundance: -

CDR3aa: CASSLSRGWIYEQYF
CDR3nt: TGTGCCAGCAGTTTATCCAGGGGGTGGATTTACGAGCAGTACTTC
j_gene: TRBJ2-7
v_gene: TRBV28
d_gene: TRBD1
abundance: -

CDR3aa: CASRPGTGGADGYTF
CDR3nt: TGTGCCAGCAGGCCCGGGACAGGGGGTGCGGATGGCTACACCTTC
j_gene: TRBJ1-2
v_gene: TRBV6-1
d_gene: TRBD1
abundance: -

CDR3aa: CATVGAVQETQYF
CDR3nt: TGTGCCACCGTAGGGGCGGTCCAAGAGACCCAGTACTTC
j_gene: TRBJ2-5
v_gene: TRBV28
d_gene: -
abundance: -

CDR3aa: CAIRREGAYEQYF
CDR3nt: TGTGCCATCAGGAGGGAGGGAGCCTACGAGCAGTACTTC
j_gene: TRBJ2-7
v_gene: TRBV10-3
d_gene: TRBD2
abundance: -

CDR3aa: CASSLAGQGTYGYTF
CDR3nt: TGTGCCAGCAGCTTAGCCGGGCAGGGGACCTATGGCTACACCTTC
j_gene: TRBJ1-2
v_gene: TRBV7-2
d_gene: -
abundance: -

CDR3aa: CASSESHRLERGSGRAYNEQFF
CDR3nt: TGCGCCAGCAGTGAGTCTCACCGCCTTGAGAGGGGGAGCGGGAGAGCCTACAATGAGCAGTTCTTC
j_gene: TRBJ2-1
v_gene: TRBV10-1
d_gene: TRBD2
abundance: -